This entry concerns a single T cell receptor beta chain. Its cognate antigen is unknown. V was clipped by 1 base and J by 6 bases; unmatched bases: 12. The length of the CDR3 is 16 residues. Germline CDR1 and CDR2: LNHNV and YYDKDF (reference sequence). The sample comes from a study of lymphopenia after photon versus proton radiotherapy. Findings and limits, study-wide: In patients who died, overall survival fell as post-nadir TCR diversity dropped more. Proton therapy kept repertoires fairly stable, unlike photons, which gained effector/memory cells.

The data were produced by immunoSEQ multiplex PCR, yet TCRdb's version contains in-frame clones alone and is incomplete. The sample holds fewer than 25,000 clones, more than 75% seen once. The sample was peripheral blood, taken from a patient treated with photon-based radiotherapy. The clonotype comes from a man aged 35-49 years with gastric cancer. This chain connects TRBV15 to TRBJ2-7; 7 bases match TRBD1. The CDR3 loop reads CATSRGGWDRPPEQYF. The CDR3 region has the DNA TGTGCCACCAGCAGAGGAGGGTGGGACAGACCCCCCGAGCAGTACTTC.